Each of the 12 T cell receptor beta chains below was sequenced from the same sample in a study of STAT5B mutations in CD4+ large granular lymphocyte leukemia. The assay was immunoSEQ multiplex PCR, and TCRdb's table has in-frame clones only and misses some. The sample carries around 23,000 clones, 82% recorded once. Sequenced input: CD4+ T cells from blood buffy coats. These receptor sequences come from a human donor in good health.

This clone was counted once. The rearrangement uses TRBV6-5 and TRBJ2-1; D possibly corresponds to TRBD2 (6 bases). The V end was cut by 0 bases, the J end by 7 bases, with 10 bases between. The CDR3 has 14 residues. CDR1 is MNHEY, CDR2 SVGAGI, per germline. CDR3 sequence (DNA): TGTGCCAGCAGTTACTCATACGGGAGTAATGAGCAGTTCTTC. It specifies CASSYSYGSNEQFF.

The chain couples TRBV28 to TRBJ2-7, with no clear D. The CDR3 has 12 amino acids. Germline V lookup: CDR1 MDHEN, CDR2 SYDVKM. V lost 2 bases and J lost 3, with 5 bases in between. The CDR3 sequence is CASSLGRYEQYF. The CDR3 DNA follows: TGTGCCAGCAGTTTAGGTCGCTACGAGCAGTACTTC.

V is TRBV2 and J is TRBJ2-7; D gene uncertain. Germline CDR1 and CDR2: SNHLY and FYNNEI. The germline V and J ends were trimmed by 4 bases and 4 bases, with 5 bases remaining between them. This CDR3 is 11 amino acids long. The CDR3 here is CASSGEYEQYF. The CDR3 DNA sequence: TGTGCCAGCAGTGGGGAATACGAGCAGTACTTC.

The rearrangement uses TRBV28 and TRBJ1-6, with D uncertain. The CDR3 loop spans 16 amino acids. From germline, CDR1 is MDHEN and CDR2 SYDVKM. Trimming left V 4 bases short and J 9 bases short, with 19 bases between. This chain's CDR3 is CASSWSGLKRGSPLHF. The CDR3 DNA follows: TGTGCCAGCAGTTGGTCAGGACTCAAGCGGGGTTCACCCCTCCACTTT. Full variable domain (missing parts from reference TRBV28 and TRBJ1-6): DVKVTQSSRYLVKRTGEKVFLECVQDMDHENMFWYRQDPGLGLRLIYFSYDVKMKEKGDIPEGYSVSREKKERFSLILESASTNQTSMYLCASSWSGLKRGSPLHFGNGTRLTVT.

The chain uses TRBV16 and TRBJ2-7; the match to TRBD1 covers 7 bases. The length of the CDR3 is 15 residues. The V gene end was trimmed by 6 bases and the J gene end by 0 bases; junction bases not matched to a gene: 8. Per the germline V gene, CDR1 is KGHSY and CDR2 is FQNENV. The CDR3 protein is CASRKSRQGSYEQYF. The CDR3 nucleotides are TGTGCCAGCAGGAAAAGTAGACAGGGCTCCTACGAGCAGTACTTC.

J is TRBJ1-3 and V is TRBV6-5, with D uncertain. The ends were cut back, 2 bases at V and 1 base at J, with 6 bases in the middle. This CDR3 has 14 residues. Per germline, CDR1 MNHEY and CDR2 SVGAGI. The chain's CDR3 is CASSYEDSGNTIYF. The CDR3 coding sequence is TGTGCCAGCAGTTACGAGGATTCTGGAAACACCATATATTTT.

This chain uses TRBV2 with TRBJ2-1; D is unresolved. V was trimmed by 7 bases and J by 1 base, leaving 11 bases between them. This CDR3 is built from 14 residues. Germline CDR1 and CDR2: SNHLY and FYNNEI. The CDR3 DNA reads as TGTGCCAGCAATTTCCTAGTTTCCTACAATGAGCAGTTCTTC. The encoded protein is CASNFLVSYNEQFF.

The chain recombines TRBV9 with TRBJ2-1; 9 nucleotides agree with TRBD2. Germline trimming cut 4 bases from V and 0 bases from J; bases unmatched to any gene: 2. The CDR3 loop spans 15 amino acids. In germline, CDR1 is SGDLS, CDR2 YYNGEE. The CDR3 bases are TGTGCCAGCAGCTCGACTAGCGGCTCCTACAATGAGCAGTTCTTC. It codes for CASSSTSGSYNEQFF.

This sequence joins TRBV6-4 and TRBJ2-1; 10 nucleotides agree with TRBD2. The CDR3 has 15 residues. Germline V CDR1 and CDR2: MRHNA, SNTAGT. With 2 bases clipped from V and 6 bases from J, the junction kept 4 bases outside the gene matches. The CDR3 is CASSDPGTSANEQFF. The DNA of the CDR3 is TGTGCCAGCAGTGACCCCGGGACTAGCGCCAATGAGCAGTTCTTC.

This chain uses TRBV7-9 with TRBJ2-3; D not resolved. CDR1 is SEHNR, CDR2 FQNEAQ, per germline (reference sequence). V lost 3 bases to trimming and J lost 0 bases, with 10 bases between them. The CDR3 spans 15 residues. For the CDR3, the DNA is TGTGCCAGCAGCTTGGTCTACCTCAGCACAGATACGCAGTATTTT. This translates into CASSLVYLSTDTQYF.

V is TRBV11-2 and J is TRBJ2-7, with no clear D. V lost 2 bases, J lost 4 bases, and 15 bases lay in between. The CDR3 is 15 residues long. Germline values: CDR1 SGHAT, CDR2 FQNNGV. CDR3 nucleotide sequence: TGTGCCAGCAGCTTATCTTTGGACGGAAATTACGAGCAGTACTTC. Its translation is CASSLSLDGNYEQYF.

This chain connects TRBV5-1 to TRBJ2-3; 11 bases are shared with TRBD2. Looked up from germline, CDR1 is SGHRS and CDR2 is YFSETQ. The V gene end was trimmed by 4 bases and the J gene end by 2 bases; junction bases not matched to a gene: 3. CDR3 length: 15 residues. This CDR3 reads CASSKGLAVTDTQYF. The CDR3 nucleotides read TGCGCCAGCAGCAAGGGACTAGCGGTCACAGATACGCAGTATTTT.